The T cell receptor (beta chain) described here comes from a study of vaccination and CD4 T cells after COVID-19. Turning to the study itself: Of the convalescent patients, who were SARS-CoV-2 positive by nasal swab PCR, about ten had mild and one severe disease. SARS-CoV-2, HCoV-NL63, HCoV-OC43 and HCoV-229E supplied the overlapping spike peptides used to stimulate cells. As control conditions, cultures were given either a CEFX pool serving as positive control, an HIV-1 Nef pool, or no peptide at all. Findings and caveats of the study: Only post-vaccination samples contained a median 86.3% of the reactive clones in convalescent patients.

With regard to this clonotype: Its antigen is unknown.

This sample's time point: late sampling 161 to 241 days after vaccination in three convalescent patients. Treatment described: approximately 9-day PBMC culture with coronavirus spike peptide pools or control peptides (ViraFEST assay). Sequencing of cultured CD4+ T cell DNA used the Oncomine TCR Beta short-read assay. TCRdb reprocessed the PCR reads with MiXCR, giving one entry per CDR3 protein. The repertoire holds some 15,000 distinct CDR3 sequences, with around 50% as singletons. The source material was CD4+ T cells from blood, cultured in vitro, sampled about 7 months after SARS-CoV-2 vaccination. The clonotype comes from a human donor who had recovered from COVID-19.

CDR3 bases: TGTGCCAGCAGCCCCGCCGCCTACAATGAGCAGTTCTTC. It codes for CASSPAAYNEQFF. V and J are TRBV7-3 and TRBJ2-1, with no clear D. V shed 5 bases and J shed 2 bases, with 7 bases lying between them. Germline CDR1 and CDR2: SGHTA and FQGTGA. This CDR3 contains 13 residues.